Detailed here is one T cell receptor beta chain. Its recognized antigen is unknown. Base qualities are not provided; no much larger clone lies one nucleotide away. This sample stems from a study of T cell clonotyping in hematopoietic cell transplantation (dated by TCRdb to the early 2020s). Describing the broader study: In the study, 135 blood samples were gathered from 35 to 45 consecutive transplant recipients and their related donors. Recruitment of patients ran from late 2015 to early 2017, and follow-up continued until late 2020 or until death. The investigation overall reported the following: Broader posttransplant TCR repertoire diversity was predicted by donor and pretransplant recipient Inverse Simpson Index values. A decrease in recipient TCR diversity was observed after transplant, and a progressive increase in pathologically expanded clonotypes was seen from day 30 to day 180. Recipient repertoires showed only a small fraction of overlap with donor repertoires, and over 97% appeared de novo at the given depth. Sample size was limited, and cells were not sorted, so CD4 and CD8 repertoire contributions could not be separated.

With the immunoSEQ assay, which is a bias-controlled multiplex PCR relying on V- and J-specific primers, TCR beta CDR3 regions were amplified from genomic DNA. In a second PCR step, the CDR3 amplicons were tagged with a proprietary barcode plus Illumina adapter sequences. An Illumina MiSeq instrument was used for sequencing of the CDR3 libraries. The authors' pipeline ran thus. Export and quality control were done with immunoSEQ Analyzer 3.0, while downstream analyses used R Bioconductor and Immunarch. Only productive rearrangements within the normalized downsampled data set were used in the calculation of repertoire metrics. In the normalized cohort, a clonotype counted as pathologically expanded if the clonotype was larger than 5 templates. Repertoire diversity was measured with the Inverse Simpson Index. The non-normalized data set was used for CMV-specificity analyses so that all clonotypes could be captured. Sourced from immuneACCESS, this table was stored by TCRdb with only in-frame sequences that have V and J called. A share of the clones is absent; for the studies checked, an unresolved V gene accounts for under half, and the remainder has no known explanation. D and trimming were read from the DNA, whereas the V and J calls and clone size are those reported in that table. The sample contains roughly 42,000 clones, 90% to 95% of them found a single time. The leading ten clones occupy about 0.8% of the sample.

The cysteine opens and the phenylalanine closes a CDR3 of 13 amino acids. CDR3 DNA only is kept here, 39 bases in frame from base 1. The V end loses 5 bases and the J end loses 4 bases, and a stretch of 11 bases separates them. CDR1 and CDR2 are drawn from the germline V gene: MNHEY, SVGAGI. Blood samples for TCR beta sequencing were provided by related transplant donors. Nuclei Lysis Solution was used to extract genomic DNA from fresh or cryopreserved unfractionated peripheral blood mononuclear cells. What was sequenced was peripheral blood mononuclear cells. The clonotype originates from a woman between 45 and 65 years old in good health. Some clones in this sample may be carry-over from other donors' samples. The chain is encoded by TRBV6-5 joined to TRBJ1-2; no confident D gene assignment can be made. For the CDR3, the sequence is CASSRTDVYGYTF. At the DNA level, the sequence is TGTGCCAGCAGTCGGACGGATGTCTATGGCTACACCTTC.